The 21 T cell receptor beta chains in this list originate from one sample, sequenced in a study of blood T cell repertoires in COVID-19. Data came from immunoSEQ multiplex PCR; TCRdb stores just in-frame clones and leaves some out. The data contain about 230,000 clones, around 78% of them singletons. The specimen was peripheral blood. All receptors derive from a woman in her seventies with active or convalescent COVID-19.

The rearrangement links TRBV18 to TRBJ2-1; TRBD2 agrees at 14 bases. V shed 1 base, J shed 7 bases, and the junction held 3 bases outside the gene matches. This CDR3 has 16 residues. Germline CDR1 KGHSH, CDR2 LQKENI. The CDR3 protein is CASSPQGTSGGNEQFF. CDR3 coding DNA: TGTGCCAGCTCACCACAAGGGACTAGCGGGGGAAATGAGCAGTTCTTC.

This chain links TRBV10-3 with TRBJ1-1; D is perhaps TRBD1 (6 bases). Looked up from germline, CDR1 is ENHRY and CDR2 is SYGVKD. V dropped 6 bases and J dropped 7 bases, with 12 bases sitting between them. The CDR3 totals 12 residues. The CDR3 nucleotides read TGTGCCATCAGAGGGGGTATGGGTGAAGCTTTCTTT. The encoded protein is CAIRGGMGEAFF.

The chain has TRBV7-6 and TRBJ1-3; weak D call: TRBD1 (6 bases). CDR1 and CDR2 from the germline V gene are SGHVS and FNYEAQ. This CDR3 region has 15 residues. V was cut by 5 bases and J by 2 bases, with 13 bases left in between. The CDR3 DNA reads TGTGCCAGCAGCATTACAGGGAAGGCTGGAAACACCATATATTTT. It translates to CASSITGKAGNTIYF.

The count of this clone is one. The J gene is TRBJ2-7, the V gene TRBV2, with 8 bases matching TRBD2. Per the germline V gene, CDR1 is SNHLY and CDR2 is FYNNEI. V was clipped by 6 bases and J by 0 bases; unmatched bases: 7. This CDR3 region has 15 residues. The CDR3 coding sequence is TGTGCCAGCAGAGCGACTAGCGCCCCCTCCTACGAGCAGTACTTC. Protein: CASRATSAPSYEQYF.

The V and J genes are TRBV28 and TRBJ2-1; 14 nucleotides agree with TRBD2. The junction had 8 bases not matched to a gene; V was cut back by 6 bases and J by 10 bases. The V gene's germline CDR1 is MDHEN and CDR2 SYDVKM. The CDR3 length is 15 residues. This chain's CDR3 is CASSPGLAGVREQFF. The CDR3 bases are TGTGCCAGCAGCCCGGGACTAGCGGGAGTACGCGAGCAGTTCTTC.

The chain joins TRBV9 to TRBJ2-4, with D possibly being TRBD2 (5 bases). V dropped 0 bases and J dropped 1 base, with 5 bases sitting between them. The CDR3 extends over 14 amino acids. Per germline, CDR1 SGDLS and CDR2 YYNGEE. CDR3 nucleotides: TGTGCCAGCAGCGTAGGCGGGGCCAAAAACATTCAGTACTTC. This codes for CASSVGGAKNIQYF.

V and J are TRBV7-6 and TRBJ2-7; the match to TRBD2 covers 7 bases. This CDR3 is 18 amino acids long. Germline V gene sequence: CDR1 SGHVS, CDR2 FNYEAQ. The V segment lost 1 base and the J segment 0 bases; nucleotides outside the gene matches: 12. The CDR3 coding sequence is TGTGCCAGCAGCTTAGGCCCCACACTAGCGACGAGCTCCTACGAGCAGTACTTC. Translated, it gives CASSLGPTLATSSYEQYF.

The chain has TRBV9 and TRBJ2-7; TRBD1 matches at 8 bases. V lost 4 bases and J lost 2; bases outside the gene matches: 8. This CDR3 is built from 15 residues. Per the germline V gene, CDR1 is SGDLS and CDR2 is YYNGEE. The CDR3 DNA sequence: TGTGCCAGCAGCTTCGCCGGGACAGGAGCCTACGAGCAGTACTTC. Protein: CASSFAGTGAYEQYF. Full variable domain (missing parts from reference TRBV9 and TRBJ2-7): DSGVTQTPKHLITATGQRVTLRCSPRSGDLSVYWYQQSLDQGLQFLIQYYNGEERAKGNILERFSAQQFPDLHSELNLSSLELGDSALYFCASSFAGTGAYEQYFGPGTRLTVT.

The chain employs TRBV29-1 and TRBJ1-1, with 7 positions matching TRBD1. This CDR3 spans 12 amino acids. Per germline, CDR1 SQVTM and CDR2 ANQGSEA. With 6 bases clipped from V and 11 bases from J, the junction kept 12 bases outside the gene matches. The CDR3 here is CSVTTTRQGAFF. The CDR3 nucleotides read TGCAGCGTGACAACGACCCGACAGGGCGCTTTCTTT. Full variable domain (rest looked up from reference TRBV29-1 and TRBJ1-1): SAVISQKPSRDICQRGTSLTIQCQVDSQVTMMFWYRQQPGQSLTLIATANQGSEATYESGFVIDKFPISRPNLTFSTLTVSNMSPEDSSIYLCSVTTTRQGAFFGQGTRLTVV.

The chain uses TRBV9 and TRBJ1-6; TRBD1 is a possible D gene (5 bases). The V end was cut by 4 bases, the J end by 7 bases, with 12 bases between. CDR1 is SGDLS and CDR2 is YYNGEE in the germline V gene. The CDR3 is made up of 14 amino acids. This CDR3 reads CASSSTGSNSPLHF. The CDR3 region has the DNA TGTGCCAGCAGCTCCACAGGAAGCAATTCACCCCTCCACTTT.

V and J are TRBV7-2 and TRBJ2-1, with 8 bases matching TRBD1. Per germline, CDR1 SGHTA and CDR2 FQGNSA. V lost 7 bases, J lost 6 bases, and 8 bases stayed unmatched. CDR3 length: 14 amino acids. The CDR3 reads CASTPGQGSNEQFF. Here the CDR3 DNA reads TGTGCCAGCACCCCCGGACAGGGTAGCAATGAGCAGTTCTTC.

This chain uses TRBV3-1 (or the pseudogene TRBV3-2) with TRBJ1-4, with 8 bases matching TRBD1. CDR3 size: 15 residues. J gave up 5 bases and V 5 bases, and 7 bases lay outside the gene matches. CDR1 and CDR2 from the germline V gene are LGHDT and YNNKEL (reference sequence). CDR3 sequence (DNA): TGTGCCAGCAGCTCCTCCGGGACAGGCAATGAAAAACTGTTTTTT. Amino acid sequence: CASSSSGTGNEKLFF.

The chain carries TRBV29-1 and TRBJ2-1; D unclear. V lost 6 bases and J 6 bases, leaving 12 bases between the germline ends. Germline V gene lookup returns CDR1 SQVTM and CDR2 ANQGSEA. This CDR3 has 12 amino acids. The CDR3 nucleotides are TGCAGCGTGCCGGGTGCATCCAATGAGCAGTTCTTC. Protein sequence: CSVPGASNEQFF.

This clone was picked up a small number of times. The chain carries TRBV6-4 and TRBJ2-1; D gene ambiguous. This CDR3 region has 10 residues. V dropped 7 bases and J dropped 9 bases, with 7 bases sitting between them. Germline V gives CDR1 MRHNA, CDR2 SNTAGT. CDR3 in DNA: TGTGCCAGCACCCTAGGTGAGCAGTTCTTC. This gives the protein CASTLGEQFF.

The chain employs TRBV18 and TRBJ2-3, with TRBD2 as a possible D gene (6 bases). The CDR3 extends over 15 amino acids. With 2 bases removed from V and 5 bases from J, the gap between germline ends came to 14 bases. Per the germline V gene, CDR1 is KGHSH and CDR2 is LQKENI. The CDR3 region has the DNA TGTGCCAGCTCACCAGCCAGCTTGGGGGGAGATACGCAGTATTTT. This codes for CASSPASLGGDTQYF.

The chain uses TRBV4-3 and TRBJ2-1, with 7 positions matching TRBD1. The trim removed 4 bases at V and 15 bases at J, leaving 12 bases unmatched. From germline, CDR1 is LGHNA and CDR2 YSLEER. The CDR3 sequence is 13 residues long. The CDR3 loop reads CASSPLTGAGLFF. DNA for the CDR3: TGCGCCAGCAGCCCCCTCACAGGGGCCGGGTTGTTCTTC.

The chain has TRBV6-5 and TRBJ2-7, with 7 bases that match TRBD1. V lost 8 bases and J lost 3; bases outside the gene matches: 4. Per the germline V gene, CDR1 is MNHEY and CDR2 is SVGAGI. The CDR3 totals 12 residues. CDR3 DNA: TGTGCCAGCTCACCAGGGGGCTACGAGCAGTACTTC. It translates to CASSPGGYEQYF.

The gene calls are TRBV19 and TRBJ2-1; 11 positions agree with TRBD2. J gave up 0 bases and V 5 bases, and 18 bases lay outside the gene matches. The CDR3 runs 21 residues. Per the germline V gene, CDR1 is LNHDA and CDR2 is SQIVND (reference sequence). CDR3 nucleotides: TGTGCCAGTAGTCCCCCAGGTAGTACTAGCGGGAGATTTGGCTCCTACAATGAGCAGTTCTTC. Translating it yields CASSPPGSTSGRFGSYNEQFF.

The rearrangement uses TRBV11-2 and TRBJ1-1, with 12 bases lining up with TRBD1. There are 15 residues in the CDR3. Per the germline V gene, CDR1 is SGHAT and CDR2 is FQNNGV. V was clipped by 4 bases and J by 11 bases; unmatched bases: 11. CDR3 sequence (DNA): TGTGCCAGCAGCTCCGGGACAGGGGGCGCCAAGCGGGCTTTCTTT. As protein: CASSSGTGGAKRAFF.

This chain uses TRBV9 with TRBJ1-2; D may be TRBD1 (5 bases). V gave up 3 bases and J gave up 4 bases, with 19 bases separating them. Germline V lookup: CDR1 SGDLS, CDR2 YYNGEE. The CDR3 length is 16 residues. CDR3 residues: CASSGPSFRQSYGYTF. The CDR3 DNA sequence: TGTGCCAGCAGCGGGCCCTCCTTCCGACAGAGCTATGGCTACACCTTC.

V usage is TRBV29-1 and J usage is TRBJ1-1, with D maybe TRBD1 (6 bases). Trimming took 4 bases from V and 6 from J, leaving 15 bases between them. Per the germline V gene, CDR1 is SQVTM and CDR2 is ANQGSEA. CDR3 length: 13 residues. The CDR3 region is CSVVGGVVAEAFF. CDR3 DNA: TGCAGCGTTGTAGGGGGGGTGGTGGCTGAAGCTTTCTTT.